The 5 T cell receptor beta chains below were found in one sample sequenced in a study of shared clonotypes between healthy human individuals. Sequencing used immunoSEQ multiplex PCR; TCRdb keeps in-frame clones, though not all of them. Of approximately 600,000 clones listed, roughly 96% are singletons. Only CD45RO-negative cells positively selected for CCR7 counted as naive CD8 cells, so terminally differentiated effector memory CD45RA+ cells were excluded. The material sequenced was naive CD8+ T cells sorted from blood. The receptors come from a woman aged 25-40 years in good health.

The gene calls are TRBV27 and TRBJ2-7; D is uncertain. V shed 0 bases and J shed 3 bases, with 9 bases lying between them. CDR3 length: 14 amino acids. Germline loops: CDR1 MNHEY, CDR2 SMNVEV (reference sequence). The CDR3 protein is CASSLSPQNYEQYF. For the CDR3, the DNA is TGTGCCAGCAGTTTATCTCCCCAGAACTACGAGCAGTACTTC.

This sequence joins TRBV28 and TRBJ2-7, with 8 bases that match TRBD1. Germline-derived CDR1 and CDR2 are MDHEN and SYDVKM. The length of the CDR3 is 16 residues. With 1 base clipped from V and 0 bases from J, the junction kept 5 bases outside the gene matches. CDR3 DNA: TGTGCCAGCAGTTTATCTTTGGGACAGGTCTCCTACGAGCAGTACTTC. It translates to CASSLSLGQVSYEQYF. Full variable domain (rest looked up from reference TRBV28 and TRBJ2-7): DVKVTQSSRYLVKRTGEKVFLECVQDMDHENMFWYRQDPGLGLRLIYFSYDVKMKEKGDIPEGYSVSREKKERFSLILESASTNQTSMYLCASSLSLGQVSYEQYFGPGTRLTVT.

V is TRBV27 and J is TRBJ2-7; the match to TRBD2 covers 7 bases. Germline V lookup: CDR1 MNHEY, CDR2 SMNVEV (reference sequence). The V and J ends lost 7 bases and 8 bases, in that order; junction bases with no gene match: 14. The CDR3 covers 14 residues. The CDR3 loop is CASTRGGSSTKQYF. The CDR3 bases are TGTGCCAGCACTAGGGGCGGGAGTTCTACGAAGCAGTACTTC.

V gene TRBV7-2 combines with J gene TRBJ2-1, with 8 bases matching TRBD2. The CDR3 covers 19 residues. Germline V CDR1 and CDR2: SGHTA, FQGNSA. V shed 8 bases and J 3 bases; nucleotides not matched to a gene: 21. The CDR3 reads CASGKSPKEAGAYYNEQFF. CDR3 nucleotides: TGTGCCAGCGGAAAAAGCCCAAAAGAAGCGGGAGCATACTACAATGAGCAGTTCTTC.

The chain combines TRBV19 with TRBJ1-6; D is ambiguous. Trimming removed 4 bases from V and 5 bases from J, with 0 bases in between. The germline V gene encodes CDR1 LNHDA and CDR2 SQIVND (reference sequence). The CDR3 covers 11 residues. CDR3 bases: TGTGCCAGTAGTAATAATTCACCCCTCCACTTT. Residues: CASSNNSPLHF.